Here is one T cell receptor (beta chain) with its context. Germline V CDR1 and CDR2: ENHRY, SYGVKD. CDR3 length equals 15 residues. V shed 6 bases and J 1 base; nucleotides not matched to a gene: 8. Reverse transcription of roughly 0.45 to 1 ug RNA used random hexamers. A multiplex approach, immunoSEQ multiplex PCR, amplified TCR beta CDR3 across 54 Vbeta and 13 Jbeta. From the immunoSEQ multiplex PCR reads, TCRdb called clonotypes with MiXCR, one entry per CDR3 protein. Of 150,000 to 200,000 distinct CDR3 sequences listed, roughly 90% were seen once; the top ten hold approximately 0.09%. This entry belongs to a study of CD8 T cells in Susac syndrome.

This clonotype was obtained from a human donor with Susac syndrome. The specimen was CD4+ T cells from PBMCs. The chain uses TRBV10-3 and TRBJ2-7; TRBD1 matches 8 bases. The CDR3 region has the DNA TGTGCCATCAGCCCCGGACAGGGAGCATCCTACGAGCAGTACTTC. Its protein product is CAISPGQGASYEQYF.